This TCR beta chain was identified in a study of cytomegalovirus exposure and HLA in healthy donors. The table came from immunoSEQ multiplex PCR; TCRdb's copy has only in-frame clones and leaves some out. Of roughly 100,000 clones detected, 88% appear once; the ten largest clones hold 1.5% to 2%. The germline gives CDR1 LNHDA, CDR2 SQIVND (reference sequence). The CDR3 extends over 14 amino acids. Trimming took 4 bases from V and 2 from J, leaving 12 bases between them. The rearrangement links TRBV19 to TRBJ2-7; D is perhaps TRBD1 (5 bases). This receptor was identified in a woman younger than 35 in good health and CMV-seropositive. The sequenced sample consisted of PBMCs. CDR3 residues: CASSTRQIPYEQYF. The DNA of the CDR3 is TGTGCCAGTAGTACCCGACAGATTCCCTACGAGCAGTACTTC.